This TCR beta chain was recovered during a study of blood T cell repertoires in COVID-19. CDR1 LGHDT and CDR2 YNNKEL come from the germline V gene (reference sequence). The CDR3 has 14 amino acids. The J segment lost 6 bases and the V segment lost 4 bases, leaving 7 bases of the junction unmatched. As originally analysed: Nucleated cell number was recorded as an estimate derived from reference gene primer amplification. Measured with immunoSEQ multiplex PCR; TCRdb has only the in-frame clones, and not every one. D and trimming were read from the DNA, whereas the V and J calls and clone size are those reported in that table. The sample has over 30,000 clones, 85% to 90% seen once.

This TCR was recovered from a woman in her fifties or sixties with active COVID-19. The rearrangement joins TRBV3-1 (or the pseudogene TRBV3-2) to TRBJ2-7, with 9 nucleotides matching TRBD2. The sequencing input was peripheral blood. In nucleotides, the CDR3 is TGTGCCAGCAGCCCTAGCGGGACGTTTGGCGAGCAGTACTTC. This codes for CASSPSGTFGEQYF.